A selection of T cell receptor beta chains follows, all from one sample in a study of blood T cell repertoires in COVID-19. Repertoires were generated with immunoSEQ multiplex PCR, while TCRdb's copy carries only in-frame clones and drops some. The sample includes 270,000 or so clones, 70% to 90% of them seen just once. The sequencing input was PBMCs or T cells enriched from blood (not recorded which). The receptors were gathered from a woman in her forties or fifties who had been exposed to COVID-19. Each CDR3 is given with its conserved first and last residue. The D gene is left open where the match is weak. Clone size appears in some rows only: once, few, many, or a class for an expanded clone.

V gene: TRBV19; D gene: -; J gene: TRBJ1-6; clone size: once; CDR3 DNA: TGTGCCAGTAGTATTTCTCTTAGGAGCTCCTATAATTCACCCCTCCACTTT; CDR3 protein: CASSISLRSSYNSPLHF
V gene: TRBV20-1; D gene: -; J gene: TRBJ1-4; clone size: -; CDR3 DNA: TGCAGTGCTTCTATAAATGAAAAACTGTTTTTT; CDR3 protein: CSASINEKLFF
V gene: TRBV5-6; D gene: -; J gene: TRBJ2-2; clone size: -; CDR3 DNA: TGTGCCAGCAGCTTGCCCCTGACAGGCACCGGGGAGCTGTTTTTT; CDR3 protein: CASSLPLTGTGELFF
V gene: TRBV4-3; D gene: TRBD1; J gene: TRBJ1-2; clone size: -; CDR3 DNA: TGCGCCAGCAGCCAAGTGCAGGGGGATAGCTATGGCTACACCTTC; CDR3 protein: CASSQVQGDSYGYTF
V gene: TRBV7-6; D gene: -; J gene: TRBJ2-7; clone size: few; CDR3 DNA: TGTGCCAGCAGCTTAGGGGGCAAGTACCCTCGAATCTCAGACTACGAGCAGTACTTC; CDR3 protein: CASSLGGKYPRISDYEQYF
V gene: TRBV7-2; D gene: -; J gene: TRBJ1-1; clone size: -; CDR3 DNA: TGTGCCAGCAATAATGGGCTGTCTGAAGCTTTCTTT; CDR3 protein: CASNNGLSEAFF
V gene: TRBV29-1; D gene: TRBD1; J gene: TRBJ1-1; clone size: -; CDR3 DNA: TGCAGCGTTCAACAGGGGACGAACACTGAAGCTTTCTTT; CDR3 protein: CSVQQGTNTEAFF
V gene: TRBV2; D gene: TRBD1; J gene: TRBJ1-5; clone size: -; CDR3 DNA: TGTGCCAGCAGCCCGGGACAGCGTAATCAGCCCCAGCATTTT; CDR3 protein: CASSPGQRNQPQHF
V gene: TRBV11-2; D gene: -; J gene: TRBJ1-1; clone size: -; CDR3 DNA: TGTGCCAGCAGCCCCCGGTCAGGAGGTACTGAAGCTTTCTTT; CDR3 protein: CASSPRSGGTEAFF
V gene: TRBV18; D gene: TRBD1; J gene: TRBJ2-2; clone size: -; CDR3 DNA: TGTGCCAGCTCACCAGACAGGGACACCGGGGAGCTGTTTTTT; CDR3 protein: CASSPDRDTGELFF
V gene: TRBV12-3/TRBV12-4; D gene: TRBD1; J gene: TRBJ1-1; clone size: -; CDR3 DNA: TGTGCCAGCACCGCGACAGGGATAACTGAAGCTTTCTTT; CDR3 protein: CASTATGITEAFF
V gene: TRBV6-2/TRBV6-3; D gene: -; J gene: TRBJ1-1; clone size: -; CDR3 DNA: TGTGCCAGCAGTTACGCGAGGAACACTGAAGCTTTCTTT; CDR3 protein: CASSYARNTEAFF
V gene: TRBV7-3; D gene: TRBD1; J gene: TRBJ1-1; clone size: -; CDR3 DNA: TGTGCCAGCAGTCGAACTCCGGGACAGGGGGCTTTCTTT; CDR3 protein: CASSRTPGQGAFF
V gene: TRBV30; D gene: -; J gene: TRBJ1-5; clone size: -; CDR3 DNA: TGTGCCTGGAGCCGTGGGGGTCGGGGGGCTTCGGGGCCCCAGCATTTT; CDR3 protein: CAWSRGGRGASGPQHF
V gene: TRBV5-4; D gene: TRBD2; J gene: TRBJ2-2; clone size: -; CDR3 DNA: TGTGCCAGCAGCTCCCACCTGACTAGCGGGGGGAACACCGGGGAGCTGTTTTTT; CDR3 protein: CASSSHLTSGGNTGELFF
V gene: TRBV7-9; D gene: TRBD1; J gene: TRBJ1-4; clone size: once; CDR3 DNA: TGTGCCAGCAGCCCCGACAGGGGCGTCGGAAAACTGTTTTTT; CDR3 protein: CASSPDRGVGKLFF
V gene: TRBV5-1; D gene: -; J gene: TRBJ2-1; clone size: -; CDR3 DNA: TGCGCCAGCAGTCGAGACAAGGCGGGATCCAATGAGCAGTTCTTC; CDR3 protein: CASSRDKAGSNEQFF
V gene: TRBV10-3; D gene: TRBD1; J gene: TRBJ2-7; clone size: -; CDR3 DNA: TGTGCCATCAGTCCCGGGACAGGGTGGTCCTACGAGCAGTACTTC; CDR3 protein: CAISPGTGWSYEQYF
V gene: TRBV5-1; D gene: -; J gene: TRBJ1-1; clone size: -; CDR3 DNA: TGCGCCAGCAGCATTGGACAGAGTAACACTGAAGCTTTCTTT; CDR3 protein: CASSIGQSNTEAFF
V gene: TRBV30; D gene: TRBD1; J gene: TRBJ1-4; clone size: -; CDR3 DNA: TGTGCCCGGAGGGTCCGGACAGGGGGCGAAAAACTGTTTTTT; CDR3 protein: CARRVRTGGEKLFF
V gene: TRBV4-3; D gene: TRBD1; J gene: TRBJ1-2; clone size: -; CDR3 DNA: TGCGCCAGCAGCCAAGCAGGGGGCGGCTATCGTGGCTACACCTTC; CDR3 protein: CASSQAGGGYRGYTF
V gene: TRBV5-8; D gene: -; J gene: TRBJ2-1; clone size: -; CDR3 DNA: TGTGCCAGCAGCTTAGGACAGTTTAAGGATGAGCAGTTCTTC; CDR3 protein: CASSLGQFKDEQFF
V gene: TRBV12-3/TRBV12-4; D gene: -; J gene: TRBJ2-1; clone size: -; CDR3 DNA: TGTGCCAGCCGGGGACTCCGCTACGGTGAGCAGTTCTTC; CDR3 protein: CASRGLRYGEQFF
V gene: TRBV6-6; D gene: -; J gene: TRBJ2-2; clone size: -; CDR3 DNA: TGTGCCAGCAGTTACCTTTCGGGCACCGGGGAGCTGTTTTTT; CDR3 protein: CASSYLSGTGELFF
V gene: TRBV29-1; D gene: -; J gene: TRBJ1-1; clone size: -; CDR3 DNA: TGCAGCGCCACCCTGGGAGGGATGGAGGCTTTCTTT; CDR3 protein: CSATLGGMEAFF
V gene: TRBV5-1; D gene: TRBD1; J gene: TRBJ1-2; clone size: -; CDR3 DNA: TGCGCCAGCAGCTTCCGGACAGGGGATGGCTACACCTTC; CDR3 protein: CASSFRTGDGYTF
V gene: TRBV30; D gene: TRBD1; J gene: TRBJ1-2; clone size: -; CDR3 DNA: TGTGCCTGGAGTCCGGGACAGGGGGCCTCCTATGGCTACACCTTC; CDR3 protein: CAWSPGQGASYGYTF
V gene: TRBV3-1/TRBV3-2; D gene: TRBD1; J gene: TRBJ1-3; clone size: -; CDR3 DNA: TGTGCCAGCAACACAGGGGCGTCCGGAAACACCATATATTTT; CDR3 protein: CASNTGASGNTIYF
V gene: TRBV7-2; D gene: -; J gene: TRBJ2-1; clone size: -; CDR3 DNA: TGTGCCAGCAGCCCAAGCGTGGAGGCAGCCTACAATGAGCAGTTCTTC; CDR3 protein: CASSPSVEAAYNEQFF
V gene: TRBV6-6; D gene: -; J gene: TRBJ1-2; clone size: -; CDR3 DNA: TGTGCCAGCAGTTCCGGAATGAGGGTTGCGGAGTATGGCTACACCTTC; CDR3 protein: CASSSGMRVAEYGYTF
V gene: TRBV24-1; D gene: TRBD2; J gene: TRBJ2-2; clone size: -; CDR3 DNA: TGTGCCACCAGTGACCCTAGCGGGGGGGCCGCCACCGGGGAGCTGTTTTTT; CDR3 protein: CATSDPSGGAATGELFF
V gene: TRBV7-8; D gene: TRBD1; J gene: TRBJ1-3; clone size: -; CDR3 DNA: TGTGCCAGCAGCTTAGGGACAGGGCTTATCTTCTCTGGAAACACCATATATTTT; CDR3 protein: CASSLGTGLIFSGNTIYF
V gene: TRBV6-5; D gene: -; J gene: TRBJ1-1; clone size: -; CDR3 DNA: TGTGCCAGCAGTCTTACCCGACAAACCCCTGAAGCTTTCTTT; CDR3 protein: CASSLTRQTPEAFF